A single sample gave rise to the 21 T cell receptor beta chains below, sequenced in a study of blood T cell repertoires in COVID-19. Here immunoSEQ multiplex PCR was the method, and the copy in TCRdb shows in-frame clones only, minus some. Among roughly 400,000 clones, 88% were seen once, and the ten largest hold 2% to 2.5%. Material for sequencing was PBMCs or T cells enriched from blood (not recorded which). Receptors originate from a middle-aged woman with acute COVID-19.

The gene calls are TRBV25-1 and TRBJ1-3; maybe TRBD1 (6 bases). This CDR3 has 17 residues. Germline V gene data show CDR1 as MGHDK and CDR2 as SYGVNS. V lost 1 base and J 2 bases, leaving 15 bases between the germline ends. CDR3 DNA sequence: TGTGCCAGCAGTGAATTTAACCGGGACATCGCTGGAAACACCATATATTTT. The encoded protein is CASSEFNRDIAGNTIYF.

The CDR3 DNA is TGTGCCTGGAGTTTTAGTCACAATGAGCAGTTCTTC. Translation gives CAWSFSHNEQFF. The genes are TRBV30 and TRBJ2-1; D unresolved. V lost 2 bases, J lost 5 bases, and 7 bases lay in between. The germline V gene has CDR1 GTSNPN and CDR2 SVGIG (reference sequence). The CDR3 is 12 amino acids.

The chain couples TRBV10-3 to TRBJ2-1, with 8 bases lining up with TRBD2. Germline V gene lookup returns CDR1 ENHRY and CDR2 SYGVKD. This CDR3 contains 15 residues. Germline trimming cut 11 bases from V and 0 bases from J; bases unmatched to any gene: 9. CDR3 in amino acids: CASSAGVNSYNEQFF. CDR3 nucleotides: TGTGCCTCATCAGCGGGGGTAAACTCCTACAATGAGCAGTTCTTC.

The chain links TRBV18 to TRBJ1-4, with a weak D call TRBD1 (6 bases). Deletions cut 4 bases from V and 4 bases from J, with 10 bases between. This CDR3 has 14 residues. Germline V gene lookup returns CDR1 KGHSH and CDR2 LQKENI. The CDR3 coding sequence is TGTGCCAGCTCACTGGTACAGGGTAATGAAAAACTGTTTTTT. Its translation is CASSLVQGNEKLFF. The full variable domain, in which reference TRBV18 and TRBJ1-4 provide the parts outside the CDR3, is NAGVMQNPRHLVRRRGQEARLRCSPMKGHSHVYWYRQLPEEGLKFMVYLQKENIIDESGMPKERFSAEFPKEGPSILRIQQVVRGDSAAYFCASSLVQGNEKLFFGSGTQLSVL.

V is TRBV30 and J is TRBJ2-1; weak D call: TRBD2 (6 bases). V lost 8 bases to trimming and J lost 0 bases, with 14 bases between them. This CDR3 is built from 14 residues. Germline assignment: CDR1 GTSNPN and CDR2 SVGIG (reference sequence). CDR3 residues: CAGMGGVSYNEQFF. CDR3 in DNA: TGTGCCGGAATGGGCGGGGTCTCCTACAATGAGCAGTTCTTC.

The chain carries TRBV6-1 and TRBJ2-3; TRBD2 matches 12 bases. The germline CDR1 and CDR2 sequences are MNHNS and SASEGT. This CDR3 is 18 amino acids long. The ends lost 3 bases at V and 6 bases at J; junction bases unmatched: 13. The CDR3 nucleotides read TGTGCCAGCAGTGATGTGGGACTAGCGGGCCTCCGGGGCGATACGCAGTATTTT. Translation: CASSDVGLAGLRGDTQYF.

This clone was seen just once. This rearrangement joins TRBV28 to TRBJ1-6; D gene uncertain. The CDR3 runs to 14 residues. The V and J ends lost 8 bases and 3 bases respectively, with 11 bases between them. Germline V gene data show CDR1 as MDHEN and CDR2 as SYDVKM. CDR3 in amino acids: CASLDALYNSPLHF. The DNA for the CDR3 is TGTGCCAGCCTAGACGCCCTCTATAATTCACCCCTCCACTTT. The full variable domain, its missing parts supplied by reference TRBV28 and TRBJ1-6, is DVKVTQSSRYLVKRTGEKVFLECVQDMDHENMFWYRQDPGLGLRLIYFSYDVKMKEKGDIPEGYSVSREKKERFSLILESASTNQTSMYLCASLDALYNSPLHFGNGTRLTVT.

Here the CDR3 reads CASSPQGASGANVLTF. DNA for the CDR3: TGTGCCAGCTCACCCCAGGGGGCTTCTGGGGCCAACGTCCTGACTTTC. The rearrangement uses TRBV18 and TRBJ2-6; 8 positions match TRBD1. Germline CDR1 and CDR2: KGHSH and LQKENI. V dropped 3 bases and J dropped 1; count of bases not matched to a gene: 2. The CDR3 spans 16 residues. The complete variable domain, with remaining parts taken from reference TRBV18 and TRBJ2-6, reads NAGVMQNPRHLVRRRGQEARLRCSPMKGHSHVYWYRQLPEEGLKFMVYLQKENIIDESGMPKERFSAEFPKEGPSILRIQQVVRGDSAAYFCASSPQGASGANVLTFGAGSRLTVL.

This clone was counted between two and nine times. The V and J genes are TRBV10-3 and TRBJ1-1; 8 bases align to TRBD1. J gave up 3 bases and V 8 bases, and 8 bases lay outside the gene matches. The length of the CDR3 is 14 residues. The germline CDR1 and CDR2 sequences are ENHRY and SYGVKD. The CDR3 nucleotides read TGTGCCATCTCAAGACTACAGGGGGACACTGAAGCTTTCTTT. Its protein product is CAISRLQGDTEAFF.

Concerning this clone itself: This sample includes further DNA sequences coding for the same CDR3. The chain couples TRBV3-1 (or the pseudogene TRBV3-2) to TRBJ2-5, with D hard to call. Germline V lookup: CDR1 LGHDT, CDR2 YNNKEL (reference sequence). V gave up 0 bases and J gave up 5 bases, with 4 bases separating them. This CDR3 has 12 amino acids. The CDR3 protein is CASSQDLETQYF. CDR3 DNA: TGTGCCAGCAGCCAAGATCTTGAGACCCAGTACTTC.

The chain combines TRBV10-3 with TRBJ2-3; D may be TRBD2 (6 bases). This CDR3 contains 14 residues. V gave up 3 bases and J gave up 1 base, with 8 bases separating them. From germline, CDR1 is ENHRY and CDR2 SYGVKD. The CDR3 region has the DNA TGTGCCATCAGTGAAGAGCGGGGCACAGATACGCAGTATTTT. This encodes CAISEERGTDTQYF.

V usage is TRBV21-1 and J usage is TRBJ2-3; the D segment call TRBD1 is taken from the table without a DNA check. TRBV21-1 is designated a pseudogene. The CDR3 is made up of 15 amino acids. This CDR3 is CASPNGDSNTDTQYF. The CDR3 DNA follows: TGTGCCAGCCCAAACGGGGACAGTAACACAGATACGCAGTATTTT.

The chain is built from TRBV6-2 or TRBV6-3 and TRBJ1-1; D unclear. V was cut by 4 bases and J by 1 base, with 13 bases left in between. There are 15 residues in the CDR3. Germline V CDR1 and CDR2: MNHEY, SVGEGT. This CDR3 reads CASSLLRSPNTEAFF. CDR3 bases: TGTGCCAGCAGTTTGTTGAGGTCCCCGAACACTGAAGCTTTCTTT.

This chain uses TRBV27 with TRBJ1-3; the D is unclear. CDR1 is MNHEY and CDR2 is SMNVEV in the germline V gene (reference sequence). Trimming cost V 3 bases and J 2 bases, with 14 bases left between them. There are 16 residues in the CDR3. This chain's CDR3 is CASSFSYPGAGNTIYF. As DNA, the CDR3 is TGTGCCAGCAGTTTCTCGTACCCCGGGGCTGGAAACACCATATATTTT.

The rearrangement uses TRBV6-5 and TRBJ2-2; 7 nucleotides align to TRBD1. The CDR3 is made up of 15 amino acids. The J segment lost 6 bases and the V segment lost 5 bases, leaving 9 bases of the junction unmatched. The germline gives CDR1 MNHEY, CDR2 SVGAGI. The CDR3 here is CASSRRQGLAGELFF. In DNA form, the CDR3 reads TGTGCCAGCAGTCGACGACAGGGATTAGCCGGGGAGCTGTTTTTT.

This chain connects TRBV7-9 to TRBJ2-7, with TRBD1 identical over 9 bases. V trimming: 1 base; J trimming: 2 bases; junction bases outside the gene matches: 6. Germline CDR1 SEHNR, CDR2 FQNEAQ (reference sequence). This CDR3 comprises 16 residues. The CDR3 nucleotides are TGTGCCAGCAGCTTAGATCCGGGACAGGGAGCCTACGAGCAGTACTTC. Translation: CASSLDPGQGAYEQYF. The variable domain in full, with the rest retrieved from reference TRBV7-9 and TRBJ2-7, is DTGVSQNPRHKITKRGQNVTFRCDPISEHNRLYWYRQTLGQGPEFLTYFQNEAQLEKSRLLSDRFSAERPKGSFSTLEIQRTEQGDSAMYLCASSLDPGQGAYEQYFGPGTRLTVT.

The V call is TRBV11-3, the J call TRBJ2-2; possibly TRBD1 for D (6 bases). The ends were cut back, 1 base at V and 7 bases at J, with 10 bases in the middle. CDR1 SGHNT and CDR2 YENEEA come from the germline V gene. The CDR3 length is 14 residues. CDR3: CASSLVGADGELFF. CDR3 bases: TGTGCCAGCAGCTTAGTGGGGGCTGACGGGGAGCTGTTTTTT.

This clone was detected only a few times. This sequence joins TRBV2 and TRBJ1-2; 11 bases fit TRBD1. There are 16 residues in the CDR3. V was clipped by 6 bases and J by 8 bases; unmatched bases: 14. The germline V gene encodes CDR1 SNHLY and CDR2 FYNNEI. The CDR3 region is CASSRDRGAPSKGYTF. As DNA, the CDR3 is TGTGCCAGCAGCCGGGACAGGGGGGCTCCGAGTAAAGGCTACACCTTC.

The chain couples TRBV9 to TRBJ2-5; perhaps TRBD1 as D (5 bases). The CDR3 consists of 14 residues. The V end lost 4 bases, the J end lost 2 bases, and 12 bases lay between the germline ends. Per the germline V gene, CDR1 is SGDLS and CDR2 is YYNGEE. The CDR3 nucleotides are TGTGCCAGCAGCCCCCGATCAGGGCAAGAGACCCAGTACTTC. It codes for CASSPRSGQETQYF.

The V gene is TRBV29-1, the J gene TRBJ1-3; 8 bases line up with TRBD1. Germline loops: CDR1 SQVTM, CDR2 ANQGSEA. V lost 7 bases and J lost 4; bases outside the gene matches: 9. CDR3 length: 14 residues. The CDR3 bases are TGCAGCGCCAGGACAGGGTCGTTAGGAAACACCATATATTTT. Translated, it gives CSARTGSLGNTIYF.

The table lists this clone with a count of one. The chain employs TRBV13 and TRBJ2-1, with 15 nucleotides matching TRBD2. Germline CDR1 and CDR2: PRHDT and FYEKMQ (reference sequence). This CDR3 is built from 18 residues. Trimming cost V 5 bases and J 3 bases; bases outside gene matches: 8. The CDR3 sequence is CASSPGTSGGSDYNEQFF. The CDR3 DNA is TGTGCCAGCAGCCCTGGGACTAGCGGGGGGTCCGACTACAATGAGCAGTTCTTC.